The clone carrying this T cell receptor beta chain was observed a single time. Its cognate antigen is unknown. The entry originates in a study of T cell responses to AZD1222 COVID-19 vaccine. Study outcomes and limitations: Donor demographics were predominantly white British with a female majority; clonal diversity may be underestimated. Sampled repertoires all dated from after the peak T cell response. Only five or six people who got AZD1222 tested seropositive at baseline. Vaccination with two AZD1222 doses was followed by a rise in Spike-specific TCR breadth and depth.

Repertoires were generated with immunoSEQ multiplex PCR, while TCRdb's copy carries only in-frame clones and drops some. The data show 100,000 to 130,000 clones, with about 86% seen just once and approximately 3% held by the top ten. The source is an adult in good health. Sample: peripheral blood, taken on day 0 of AZD1222 vaccination.

CDR3 in amino acids: CATSAGLNYGYTF. CDR3 DNA: TGTGCCACCAGCGCGGGACTGAACTATGGCTACACCTTC. The chain carries TRBV15 and TRBJ1-2; TRBD1 might be the D (5 bases). Trimming took off 5 bases at V and 2 bases at J, with 9 bases between the two ends. The V gene's germline CDR1 is LNHNV and CDR2 YYDKDF (reference sequence). The CDR3 is 13 amino acids.